This T cell receptor beta chain came from a study of T cell repertoires in cytomegalovirus infection. Study details: Public TCR beta signatures provided an indication of both CMV infection and a matching HLA type.

TCRdb independently ran MiXCR on the reads; one entry per CDR3 protein. The table shows some 200,000 distinct CDR3 sequences, with around two fifths occurring only once. With regard to this clonotype: Its antigen is as yet unknown.

Per germline, CDR1 DFQATT and CDR2 SNEGSKA (reference sequence). Trimming at V came to 5 bases and at J to 3 bases, leaving 10 bases not matched to a gene. The CDR3 loop spans 14 amino acids. The origin of this receptor is a human donor in good health (CMV status not recorded). Some clones in this sample may be carry-over from other donors' samples. The sequences come from CD8+ T cells from cultured PBMCs, collected from culture after CMV antigen stimulation. J is TRBJ2-7 and V is TRBV20-1, with 7 nucleotides matching TRBD1. The CDR3 DNA follows: TGCAGTGCTTATCTCCGGGACAGAAGCTACGAGCAGTACTTC. Amino acid sequence: CSAYLRDRSYEQYF.